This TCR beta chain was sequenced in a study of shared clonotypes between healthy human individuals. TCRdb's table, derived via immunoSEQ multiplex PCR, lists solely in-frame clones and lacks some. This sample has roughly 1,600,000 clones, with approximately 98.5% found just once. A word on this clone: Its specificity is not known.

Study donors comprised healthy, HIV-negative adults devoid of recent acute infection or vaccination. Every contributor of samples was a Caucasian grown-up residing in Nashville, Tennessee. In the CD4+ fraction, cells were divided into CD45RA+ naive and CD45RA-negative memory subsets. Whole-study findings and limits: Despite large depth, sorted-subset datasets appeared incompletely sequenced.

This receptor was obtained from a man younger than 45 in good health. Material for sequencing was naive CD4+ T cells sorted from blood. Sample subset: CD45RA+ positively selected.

The CDR3 loop reads CASSPLASVSEQFF. In DNA, the CDR3 is TGTGCCAGCTCACCATTGGCCAGCGTGAGTGAGCAGTTCTTC. J is TRBJ2-1 and V is TRBV18, with unresolved D. Germline-derived CDR1 and CDR2 are KGHSH and LQKENI. V was trimmed by 2 bases and J by 9 bases, leaving 14 bases between them. There are 14 residues in the CDR3.